This T cell receptor beta chain was profiled in a study of shared clonotypes between healthy human individuals. Study information: Three CD4 naive, three CD4 memory, two CD8 naive and one CD8 memory plate were used per donor.

With respect to this clone: Its target is not known.

Study-wide results and caveats: Non-shared clonotypes displayed generation probabilities falling below those of clonotypes present in all four donors.

The CDR3 contains 15 residues. V shed 2 bases, J shed 3 bases, and the junction held 5 bases outside the gene matches. The germline V gene encodes CDR1 SGHRS and CDR2 YFSETQ. The data were produced by immunoSEQ multiplex PCR, yet TCRdb's version contains in-frame clones alone and is incomplete. Seen here are over a million clones, around 97% observed once, and the top ten hold over 1%. The study drew all its donors from Caucasian adults living in Nashville, Tennessee. Splitting of CD4+ cells produced CD45RA+ naive and CD45RA-negative memory subsets. This TCR derives from a young man in good health. The chain uses TRBV5-1 and TRBJ2-7; 10 positions agree with TRBD1. The material sequenced was naive CD4+ T cells sorted from blood. Indicated subset: CD45RA+ positively selected. This CDR3 reads CASSFGQGEIYEQYF. The DNA for the CDR3 is TGCGCCAGCAGCTTCGGACAGGGGGAGATCTACGAGCAGTACTTC.